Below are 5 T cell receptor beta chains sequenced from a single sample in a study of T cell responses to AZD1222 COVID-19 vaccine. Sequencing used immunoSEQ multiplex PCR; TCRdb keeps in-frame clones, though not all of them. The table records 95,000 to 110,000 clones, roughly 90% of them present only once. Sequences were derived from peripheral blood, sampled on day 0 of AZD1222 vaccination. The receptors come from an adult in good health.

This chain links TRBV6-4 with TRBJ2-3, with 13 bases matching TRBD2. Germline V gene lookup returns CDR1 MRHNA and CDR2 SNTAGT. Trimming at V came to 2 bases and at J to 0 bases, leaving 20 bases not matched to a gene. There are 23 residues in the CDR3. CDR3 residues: CASSDGLAGVPRVLISSTDTQYF. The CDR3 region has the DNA TGTGCCAGCAGTGACGGACTAGCGGGAGTGCCAAGGGTTCTTATCTCTAGCACAGATACGCAGTATTTT.

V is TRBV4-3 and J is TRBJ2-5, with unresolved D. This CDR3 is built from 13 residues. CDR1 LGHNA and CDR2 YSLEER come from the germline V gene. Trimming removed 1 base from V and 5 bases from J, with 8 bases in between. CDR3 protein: CASSQGRTETQYF. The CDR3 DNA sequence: TGCGCCAGCAGCCAAGGCCGGACGGAGACCCAGTACTTC.

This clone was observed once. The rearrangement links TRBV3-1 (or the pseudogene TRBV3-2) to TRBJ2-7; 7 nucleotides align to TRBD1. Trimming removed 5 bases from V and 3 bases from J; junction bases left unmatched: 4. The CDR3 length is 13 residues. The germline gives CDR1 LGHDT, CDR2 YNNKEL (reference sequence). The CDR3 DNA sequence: TGTGCCAGCAGCTCTGGACAGGTCTACGAGCAGTACTTC. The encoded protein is CASSSGQVYEQYF.

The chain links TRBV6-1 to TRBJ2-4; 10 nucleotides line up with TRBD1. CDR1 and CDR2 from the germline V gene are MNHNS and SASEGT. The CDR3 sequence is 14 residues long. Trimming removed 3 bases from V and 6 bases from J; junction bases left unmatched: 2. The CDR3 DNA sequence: TGTGCCAGCAGTGATAGGACAGGGGGAAACATTCAGTACTTC. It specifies CASSDRTGGNIQYF.

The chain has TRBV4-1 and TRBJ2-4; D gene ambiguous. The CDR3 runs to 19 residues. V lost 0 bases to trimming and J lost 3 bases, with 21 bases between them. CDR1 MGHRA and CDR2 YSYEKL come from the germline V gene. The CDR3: CASSQDRASEELGKNIQYF. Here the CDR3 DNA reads TGCGCCAGCAGCCAAGATCGGGCAAGCGAGGAGCTAGGCAAAAACATTCAGTACTTC.